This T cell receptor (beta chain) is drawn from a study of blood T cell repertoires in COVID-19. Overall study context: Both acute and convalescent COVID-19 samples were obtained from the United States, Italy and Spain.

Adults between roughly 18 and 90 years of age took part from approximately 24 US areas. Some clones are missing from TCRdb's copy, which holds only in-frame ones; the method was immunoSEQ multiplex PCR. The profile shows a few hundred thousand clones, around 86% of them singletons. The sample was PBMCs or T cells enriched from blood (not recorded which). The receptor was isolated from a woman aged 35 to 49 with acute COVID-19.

The CDR3 is CASSFLDRRSNEQFF. The CDR3 DNA follows: TGTGCCAGCAGCTTTTTAGACAGGAGGAGCAATGAGCAGTTCTTC. The chain is built from TRBV7-9 and TRBJ2-1; tentatively, D is TRBD1 (6 bases). The V gene lost 3 bases and the J gene lost 6 bases, with 15 bases spanning the gap. Germline CDR1 is SEHNR and CDR2 is FQNEAQ (reference sequence). CDR3 size: 15 residues. Complete variable domain (other parts from reference TRBV7-9 and TRBJ2-1): DTGVSQNPRHKITKRGQNVTFRCDPISEHNRLYWYRQTLGQGPEFLTYFQNEAQLEKSRLLSDRFSAERPKGSFSTLEIQRTEQGDSAMYLCASSFLDRRSNEQFFGPGTRLTVL.